This is a list of T cell receptor beta chains from one sample in a study of control samples from healthy donors and cancer patients. The table came from immunoSEQ multiplex PCR; TCRdb's copy has only in-frame clones and leaves some out. The sample consists of roughly 370,000 clones, 90% of them appearing once. Sequencing was performed on PBMCs. The receptors shown here come from a man aged 35-49 years with head and neck cancer. Both conserved end residues are part of each CDR3.

J,length,V,CDR3
TRBJ2-2,16,TRBV3-1/TRBV3-2,CASSQRSGRASGELFF
TRBJ1-1,14,TRBV5-1,CASSLVTGGEEAFF
TRBJ2-2,14,TRBV7-3,CASKGTIYTGELFF
TRBJ1-5,13,TRBV3-1/TRBV3-2,CASSQVENQPQHF
TRBJ1-5,14,TRBV6-5,CASEWTGGDQPQHF
TRBJ1-4,16,TRBV6-5,CASSYRNGAANEKLFF
TRBJ1-6,16,TRBV4-3,CASSQEGGFQGSPLHF
TRBJ2-3,13,TRBV4-3,CASSQDSGYTQYF
TRBJ2-7,15,TRBV30,CARSGKGLPNSEQYF
TRBJ2-7,13,TRBV10-3,CAIRGRTGNEQYF
TRBJ2-1,10,TRBV20-1,CSASRPEQFF
TRBJ1-1,15,TRBV6-5,CASSYLTDANTEAFF
TRBJ2-7,18,TRBV7-9,CASSLGGYDRVFRYEQYF
TRBJ1-2,17,TRBV7-9,CASSLRVGTGKSVGYTF
TRBJ1-4,15,TRBV10-2,CASTPRATTNEKLFF
TRBJ2-7,12,TRBV6-5,CASRAGSYEQYF
TRBJ1-5,14,TRBV11-2,CASSLGQGNQPQHF
TRBJ2-7,13,TRBV19,CASKGHTPYEQYF
TRBJ1-1,18,TRBV9,CASSPRIGQGRVNTEAFF
TRBJ1-2,12,TRBV13,CASSRNNYGYTF
TRBJ1-3,17,TRBV30,CAWTRDSGPFAGNTIYF
TRBJ2-7,13,TRBV12-3/TRBV12-4,CASRLTGSYEQYF
TRBJ2-5,15,TRBV4-3,CASSQEHRGEETQYF
TRBJ1-2,15,TRBV20-1,CSASRRGNDGYGYTF
TRBJ2-7,13,TRBV19,CASSNRGPYEQYF
TRBJ1-1,13,TRBV18,CASSRDRGVEAFF
TRBJ2-7,16,TRBV5-1,CASSPPGLAGVYEQYF
TRBJ2-2,15,TRBV7-3,CASSFAGANTGELFF
TRBJ2-7,15,TRBV7-2,CASSLYRQYSYEQYF
TRBJ1-1,8,TRBV20-1,CKTIGAFF
TRBJ1-6,17,TRBV30,CAWSPLGGGWFGSPLHF
TRBJ1-5,17,TRBV27,CASKPFPEGQTYQPQHF
TRBJ1-1,14,TRBV29-1,CSVEQGGGNTEAFF
TRBJ2-3,15,TRBV9,CASSRGGPSTDTQYF
TRBJ2-2,18,TRBV6-4,CASSALTSGGYRAGELFF
TRBJ1-1,15,TRBV5-5,CASSFNRVGHTEAFF
TRBJ2-2,16,TRBV5-1,CASSARESSNTGELFF
TRBJ2-7,11,TRBV28,CASTQGGEQYF
TRBJ2-7,16,TRBV28,CASSSLAGGRSYEQYF
TRBJ2-1,14,TRBV5-6,CASSSLSGNYEQFF
TRBJ1-5,15,TRBV7-9,CASSLALGTDQPQHF
TRBJ1-1,13,TRBV20-1,CSASRNMNTEAFF
TRBJ2-1,18,TRBV7-6,CASSLIGGTREERDEQFF
TRBJ2-7,16,TRBV4-1,CASSLGTGGGGYEQYF
TRBJ2-3,17,TRBV7-9,CASSSNAGRETTDTQYF
TRBJ2-3,14,TRBV6-5,CASRNRGSTDTQYF
TRBJ1-2,15,TRBV13,CASSNRDRENYGYTF
TRBJ1-1,13,TRBV4-3,CSSSSGRNTEAFF
TRBJ1-4,13,TRBV5-5,CASNLQGNEKLFF
TRBJ1-1,15,TRBV10-3,CAISESAGINTEAFF
TRBJ1-2,14,TRBV7-2,CASSLADGYYGYTF
TRBJ2-3,13,TRBV28,CAVTGSSTDTQYF
TRBJ2-1,13,TRBV7-3,CASSFVGVNEQFF
TRBJ2-2,13,TRBV5-1,CASSLARTGELFF
TRBJ1-2,13,TRBV5-6,CASSPGSYDGYTF
TRBJ1-4,15,TRBV5-6,CASSSTGVMGEKLFF
TRBJ2-2,15,TRBV11-3,CASSLGTGNTGELFF
TRBJ1-2,12,TRBV6-5,CASSSTGGGYTF
TRBJ2-1,16,TRBV24-1,CATSGPGQGSYNEQFF
TRBJ2-7,14,TRBV28,CASSFTGTGPEQYF